The 25 T cell receptor beta chains given below trace back to one sample, sequenced in a study of radiation and T cells in renal cell carcinoma. Treatment in this sample: treatment-naive control, cytoreductive nephrectomy. Using immunoSEQ multiplex PCR, the repertoire was profiled, and TCRdb retains in-frame clones only, with some absent. The sample yields some 15,000 clones, under 70% seen once. This material consisted of tumor tissue, taken from a patient whose treatment was nephrectomy without radiotherapy. These receptors came from a man aged 35 to 55 with renal cell carcinoma.

This rearrangement joins TRBV6-1 to TRBJ1-1; 7 nucleotides agree with TRBD1. V dropped 3 bases and J dropped 1; count of bases not matched to a gene: 2. Germline V lookup: CDR1 MNHNS, CDR2 SASEGT. The CDR3 consists of 14 residues. This CDR3 reads CASSDRGWNTEAFF. CDR3 nucleotides: TGTGCCAGCAGTGACAGGGGGTGGAACACTGAAGCTTTCTTT.

The genes are TRBV4-1 and TRBJ2-3, with a tentative D call TRBD2 (6 bases). CDR1 and CDR2 from the germline V gene are MGHRA and YSYEKL. CDR3 size: 16 residues. Deletions cut 4 bases from V and 0 bases from J, with 14 bases between. As DNA, the CDR3 is TGCGCCAGCAGCCCACTATCTAGCGATAGCACAGATACGCAGTATTTT. Translation: CASSPLSSDSTDTQYF.

CDR3 sequence reads: CAWTGGDPYEQYF. CDR3 nucleotide sequence: TGTGCCTGGACAGGGGGAGACCCCTACGAGCAGTACTTC. The rearrangement uses TRBV30 and TRBJ2-7, with 7 bases identical to TRBD1. Germline trimming cut 4 bases from V and 2 bases from J; bases unmatched to any gene: 5. This CDR3 has 13 residues. Germline assignment: CDR1 GTSNPN and CDR2 SVGIG (reference sequence).

In its sample, this clone was seen a few times. The chain has TRBV29-1 and TRBJ1-1, with D unresolved. The CDR3 contains 12 residues. CDR1 is SQVTM, CDR2 ANQGSEA, per germline. V was trimmed by 3 bases and J by 4 bases, leaving 9 bases between them. CDR3 amino acids: CSVDGWGTEAFF. Here the CDR3 DNA reads TGCAGCGTTGACGGGTGGGGCACTGAAGCTTTCTTT.

The J gene is TRBJ1-2, the V gene TRBV18; no firm D call. The germline gives CDR1 KGHSH, CDR2 LQKENI. The CDR3 totals 13 residues. Trimming stripped 3 bases from V and 3 bases from J, with 8 bases between. In nucleotides, the CDR3 is TGTGCCAGCTCACCTTCGCAGGACTATGGCTACACCTTC. Its translation: CASSPSQDYGYTF.

This clone was recorded once. The chain joins TRBV28 to TRBJ2-7; D is possibly TRBD2 (6 bases). Germline V lookup: CDR1 MDHEN, CDR2 SYDVKM. V lost 6 bases and J 2 bases, leaving 17 bases between the germline ends. This CDR3 region has 15 residues. The CDR3 DNA follows: TGTGCCAGCAGGTGGACGGAGGGGCAGGCCTACGAGCAGTACTTC. Amino acids: CASRWTEGQAYEQYF. The variable domain in full, with the rest retrieved from reference TRBV28 and TRBJ2-7, is DVKVTQSSRYLVKRTGEKVFLECVQDMDHENMFWYRQDPGLGLRLIYFSYDVKMKEKGDIPEGYSVSREKKERFSLILESASTNQTSMYLCASRWTEGQAYEQYFGPGTRLTVT.

The V call is TRBV6-1, the J call TRBJ1-2, with D maybe TRBD1 (6 bases). Trimming stripped 5 bases from V and 4 bases from J, with 17 bases between. The CDR3 has 15 amino acids. Germline CDR1 is MNHNS and CDR2 is SASEGT. The CDR3 spells CASSPSQGTPYGYTF. The CDR3, as DNA: TGTGCCAGCAGTCCTTCACAGGGTACGCCCTATGGCTACACCTTC.

The chain has TRBV13 and TRBJ1-1; 11 bases line up with TRBD1. CDR3 size: 14 residues. V was clipped by 5 bases and J by 7 bases; unmatched bases: 6. Per the germline V gene, CDR1 is PRHDT and CDR2 is FYEKMQ (reference sequence). In nucleotides, the CDR3 is TGTGCCAGCAGCAAACGGGACAGGGGGTTTGAAGCTTTCTTT. Protein product: CASSKRDRGFEAFF.

This clone came up a few times. Relative to the germline gene, one junction end is altered; a read error may explain this. V gene TRBV5-4 combines with J gene TRBJ2-7; 8 nucleotides agree with TRBD2. The germline V gene encodes CDR1 SGHNT and CDR2 YYREEE (reference sequence). The CDR3 sequence is 13 residues long. CDR3 loop: CASSQAGDDEQYF. The DNA of the CDR3 is TGCGCCAGCAGCCAAGCGGGGGACGACGAGCAGTACTTC.

V is TRBV19 and J is TRBJ1-2; D might be TRBD1 (5 bases). CDR1 and CDR2 (germline): LNHDA, SQIVND (reference sequence). There are 14 residues in the CDR3. Trimming shortened V by 3 bases and J by 4 bases, and 12 bases separated the two germline ends. CDR3 sequence: CASSILGTAYGYTF. Here the CDR3 DNA reads TGTGCCAGTAGTATCCTCGGGACGGCCTATGGCTACACCTTC.

The chain uses TRBV5-4 and TRBJ2-3, with a possible D match to TRBD2 (5 bases). V was cut by 1 base and J by 0 bases, with 9 bases left in between. The CDR3 length is 15 residues. Germline V gene lookup returns CDR1 SGHNT and CDR2 YYREEE (reference sequence). The CDR3 DNA follows: TGTGCCAGCAGCTTGATTGGCGGGAGCACAGATACGCAGTATTTT. Amino acid sequence: CASSLIGGSTDTQYF.

The genes are TRBV7-9 and TRBJ2-1, with 10 bases aligning to TRBD2. Germline V gene sequence: CDR1 SEHNR, CDR2 FQNEAQ (reference sequence). The CDR3 covers 16 residues. The V gene end was trimmed by 4 bases and the J gene end by 9 bases; junction bases not matched to a gene: 12. The CDR3 reads CASSSTHSQRGGEQFF. The CDR3 nucleotides read TGTGCCAGCAGCTCCACCCATAGCCAGCGGGGGGGTGAGCAGTTCTTC.

This sequence joins TRBV5-1 and TRBJ1-3; D gene ambiguous. The V end lost 6 bases, the J end lost 0 bases, and 16 bases lay between the germline ends. Per germline, CDR1 SGHRS and CDR2 YFSETQ. The CDR3 extends over 16 amino acids. DNA for the CDR3: TGCGCCAGCAAAAGCAGTTCCTCTTTCTCTGGAAACACCATATATTTT. Translated: CASKSSSSFSGNTIYF. Using reference TRBV5-1 and TRBJ1-3 for the parts outside the CDR3, the full variable domain is KAGVTQTPRYLIKTRGQQVTLSCSPISGHRSVSWYQQTPGQGLQFLFEYFSETQRNKGNFPGRFSGRQFSNSRSEMNVSTLELGDSALYLCASKSSSSFSGNTIYFGEGSWLTVV.

The V call is TRBV6-1, the J call TRBJ1-2, with D unclear. The CDR3 runs 17 residues. The germline gives CDR1 MNHNS, CDR2 SASEGT. V was shortened by 2 bases and J by 4 bases, with 20 bases between the two germline ends. This CDR3 reads CASSEWEGTKSSYGYTF. In DNA form, the CDR3 reads TGTGCCAGCAGTGAATGGGAAGGTACCAAAAGCTCCTATGGCTACACCTTC.

J is TRBJ2-7 and V is TRBV2; TRBD1 matches at 7 bases. Looked up from germline, CDR1 is SNHLY and CDR2 is FYNNEI. With V trimmed by 8 bases and J by 2 bases, 6 bases remained unmatched. The CDR3 runs to 13 residues. Here the CDR3 DNA reads TGTGCCAGCGGGGACAGCCTTGCCTACGAGCAGTACTTC. This sequence encodes CASGDSLAYEQYF.

V and J are TRBV5-1 and TRBJ2-1; tentative D call: TRBD1 (5 bases). Deletions cut 0 bases from V and 4 bases from J, with 11 bases between. Per germline, CDR1 SGHRS and CDR2 YFSETQ. The CDR3 length is 15 residues. The CDR3 reads CASSLVNQGYNEQFF. The CDR3 DNA sequence: TGCGCCAGCAGCTTGGTAAATCAGGGATACAATGAGCAGTTCTTC.

V and J are TRBV19 and TRBJ1-1; D gene ambiguous. This CDR3 has 16 amino acids. Germline-derived CDR1 and CDR2 are LNHDA and SQIVND (reference sequence). V lost 2 bases and J 1 base, leaving 14 bases between the germline ends. The CDR3 is CASSIKSVSANTEAFF. CDR3 DNA: TGTGCCAGTAGTATAAAGAGTGTATCGGCGAACACTGAAGCTTTCTTT.

The CDR3 protein is CASSPDLSNYGYTF. Written as DNA, the CDR3 is TGTGCCAGCAGCCCCGATCTCTCTAACTATGGCTACACCTTC. The rearrangement uses TRBV7-9 and TRBJ1-2; no clear D. Trimming removed 5 bases from V and 0 bases from J, with 10 bases in between. The germline gives CDR1 SEHNR, CDR2 FQNEAQ (reference sequence). This CDR3 region has 14 residues.

Within the sample, this clone is medium-sized. Written as DNA, the CDR3 is TGTGCCAGCAGCTTAAGACAGGGGCAGGGGAATTCACCCCTCCACTTT. Translating gives CASSLRQGQGNSPLHF. V gene TRBV7-3 combines with J gene TRBJ1-6, with TRBD1 matching over 8 bases. Germline V lookup: CDR1 SGHTA, CDR2 FQGTGA. The CDR3 length is 16 residues. Unmatched junction bases numbered 6, after V lost 1 base and J lost 7 bases.

V usage is TRBV5-1 and J usage is TRBJ1-2; D gene uncertain. Trimming shortened V by 0 bases and J by 4 bases, and 16 bases separated the two germline ends. The CDR3 extends over 16 amino acids. Germline assignment: CDR1 SGHRS and CDR2 YFSETQ. The CDR3 bases are TGCGCCAGCAGCTTGGTTCCACCCCCATCGGTCTATGGCTACACCTTC. Encoded protein: CASSLVPPPSVYGYTF.

The CDR3 reads CASSLTGTLAYNEQFF. CDR3 sequence (DNA): TGCGCCAGCAGCTTGACTGGGACCCTCGCTTACAATGAGCAGTTCTTC. This chain joins TRBV5-1 and TRBJ2-1; the D gene could be TRBD1 or TRBD2 (5 bases each). Germline values: CDR1 SGHRS, CDR2 YFSETQ. The CDR3 spans 16 residues. The V end lost 1 base, the J end lost 4 bases, and 15 bases lay between the germline ends. The entire variable domain, with the rest obtained from reference TRBV5-1 and TRBJ2-1, is as follows: KAGVTQTPRYLIKTRGQQVTLSCSPISGHRSVSWYQQTPGQGLQFLFEYFSETQRNKGNFPGRFSGRQFSNSRSEMNVSTLELGDSALYLCASSLTGTLAYNEQFFGPGTRLTVL.

The chain combines TRBV4-3 with TRBJ2-1, with 7 bases matching TRBD1. V was clipped by 4 bases and J by 0 bases; unmatched bases: 12. The CDR3 is 18 residues long. Germline lookup yields CDR1 LGHNA and CDR2 YSLEER. Here the CDR3 DNA reads TGCGCCAGCAGCCTCACCCGAACCTCAGGGGGCTCCTACAATGAGCAGTTCTTC. Its translation is CASSLTRTSGGSYNEQFF.

This clone was seen a handful of times. The chain employs TRBV18 and TRBJ1-2; 9 bases line up with TRBD1. V was clipped by 3 bases and J by 8 bases; unmatched bases: 10. CDR1 KGHSH and CDR2 LQKENI come from the germline V gene. This CDR3 has 15 residues. The CDR3 here is CASSPSGQGSIGYTF. The DNA for the CDR3 is TGTGCCAGCTCACCTTCGGGACAGGGTAGCATCGGCTACACCTTC.

This chain uses TRBV7-6 with TRBJ2-6, with D possibly matching TRBD1 (5 bases). Germline values: CDR1 SGHVS, CDR2 FNYEAQ. V was clipped by 0 bases and J by 0 bases, with 6 bases between them. This CDR3 region has 16 residues. CDR3 DNA: TGTGCCAGCAGCTTAGCAAGGGGCTCTGGGGCCAACGTCCTGACTTTC. It yields the protein CASSLARGSGANVLTF.

The chain uses TRBV5-1 and TRBJ1-6; D is possibly TRBD1 (6 bases). Germline V gene data show CDR1 as SGHRS and CDR2 as YFSETQ. There are 14 residues in the CDR3. The germline V and J ends were trimmed by 6 bases and 7 bases, with 14 bases remaining between them. The CDR3 here is CASTSDGGNSPLHF. CDR3 nucleotides: TGCGCCAGCACCTCGGACGGGGGCAATTCACCCCTCCACTTT.